This TCR beta chain was identified during a study of blood T cell repertoires in COVID-19 (dated by TCRdb to the early 2020s). The study in broad terms: The collaborator samples originated in the United States, Italy and Spain and spanned the acute and convalescent phases of COVID-19. The prospective study material was composed of cDNA or gDNA derived from T cells, B-cell-depleted T cells, or PBMCs. Subjects who had been exposed to COVID-19, were actively infected with it, or had recovered from it provided the deeply sampled blood TCRbeta repertoires that made up the dataset. The repertoires were made available in a free public database intended to serve as a resource for research on the immune response to SARS-CoV-2. Samples came from the ongoing ImmuneRACE study (first 160 participants) plus 1,254 subjects from 6 global collaborators. Sample metadata almost always included a de-identified subject ID, COVID-19 status, age in years and sex. Where available, HLA class I and class II types were taken from metadata supplied by the sample provider and were not determined by assay-based typing. Summary of the overall study and its limitations: How much clinical and demographic metadata was included differed by source and by participant, and the metadata was provided uncurated.

V is reduced by 3 bases and J by 8 bases, leaving a spacing of 13 bases between them. The CDR3 runs 13 amino acids, cysteine and phenylalanine included. Only the CDR3 portion is preserved as DNA: 39 bases, with reading frame beginning at the first base. CDR1 and CDR2 (MNHEY, SMNVEV) derive from the germline V gene (reference sequence). A word on this clone: The antigen it recognizes is unknown. No base quality information exists; no much larger clone differs at one position.

TCRbeta CDR3 regions were amplified from genomic DNA using the immunoSEQ Assay, a bias-controlled multiplex PCR. In the authors' own workflow: The number of nucleated cells in each sample was estimated by amplification of reference gene primers within the assay. Sequence reads were collapsed and filtered to measure the absolute abundance of every unique TCRbeta CDR3 rearrangement. For each sample, productive Simpson clonality was calculated as the square root of Simpson's diversity index across productive rearrangements. Held by TCRdb, this immuneACCESS table contains in-frame sequences only and omits some clones. Under half of the omission traces to an unresolved V gene where checked; the cause of the rest is unknown. The V and J calls and the clone size are those of that table, but D and trimming were determined from the DNA. Counted in this sample were 400,000 to 500,000 clones; nearly 90% of them appeared once. The top ten hold roughly 1.4% of the sample.

Participants in the prospective study were enrolled through a virtual design, were aged 18 to 89 years, and lived in 24 United States geographic areas. To assign participants to cohorts, the prospective study relied on clinical history that participants themselves reported in a screening survey and a study questionnaire. Exposed participants were defined as having been in contact with someone with a PCR-confirmed or clinician-diagnosed COVID-19 case within 2 weeks of study entry. Mobile phlebotomists in the prospective study collected whole blood, serum and a nasopharyngeal or oropharyngeal swab from every participant. Prospective study participants could optionally give additional blood draws and questionnaires over an approximately 2-month period. Prospective study blood samples were shipped either frozen or at room temperature before DNA extraction.

Sequencing was done on a sample of PBMCs or T cells enriched from blood (not recorded which). The TCR originated in a woman aged 18-29 years who had been exposed to COVID-19. The chain employs TRBV27 and TRBJ1-1, with an unclear D gene assignment. The CDR3 region has the sequence CASSFLREFEAFF. The bases are TGTGCCAGCAGTTTTTTGCGGGAGTTCGAAGCTTTCTTT.